This paragraph covers one TCR beta chain sequence. Its antigen is undetermined. The germline gives CDR1 MNHEY, CDR2 SVGAGI. The V end lost 8 bases, the J end lost 7 bases, and 15 bases lay between the germline ends. The CDR3 is 14 amino acids. This sample is drawn from a study of cytomegalovirus exposure and HLA in healthy donors. The overall study: Within the Caucasian-associated ancestry cluster were under 85% of the 398 genotyped donors. General study results and limits: The authors excluded some V segments, including TRBV6-2 and TRBV6-3, as indistinguishable.

The PCR was carried out with 60 Vbeta primers and 13 Jbeta primers. Assay: immunoSEQ multiplex PCR; the TCRdb copy retains only in-frame clones and omits some. The sample holds approximately 61,000 clones, more than 70% seen once. The source material was PBMCs. The rearrangement uses TRBV6-5 and TRBJ1-6, with D possibly TRBD1 on 5 matching bases. The receptor's source is a man between 50 and 59 years old in good health and CMV-seropositive. CDR3 in DNA: TGTGCCAGCGCGCGGGACCCGGGGAATTCACCCCTCCACTTT. The encoded protein is CASARDPGNSPLHF.